Shown below are 16 T cell receptor beta chains from a single sample sequenced in a study of early T cells in non-severe SARS-CoV-2 infection. Each CDR3 protein is one row after TCRdb ran MiXCR on the 5' RACE reads. This sample carries 75,000 to 90,000 distinct CDR3 sequences, 9.5% to 15% of them seen once, and the ten largest clones take about 1.1%. The specimen was whole blood. These receptor sequences come from an adult who was a healthcare worker with PCR-confirmed SARS-CoV-2 infection or an uninfected control (not recorded which).

The chain has TRBV28 and TRBJ2-3, with D possibly being TRBD1 or TRBD2 (6 bases each). Germline values: CDR1 MDHEN, CDR2 SYDVKM. The CDR3 is made up of 15 amino acids. V dropped 5 bases and J dropped 6 bases, with 18 bases sitting between them. Here the CDR3 reads CASSPLRGGWDTQYF. As DNA, the CDR3 is TGTGCCAGCAGTCCCCTCAGGGGAGGCTGGGATACGCAGTATTTT.

This clonotype was detected only a few times. V is TRBV7-9 and J is TRBJ2-7, with D possibly TRBD2 on 6 matching bases. Between the trimmed V and J ends, which lost 5 bases and 2 bases, there was a span of 13 bases. The germline gives CDR1 SEHNR, CDR2 FQNEAQ (reference sequence). This CDR3 is built from 14 residues. The CDR3 sequence is CASSRHGEAYEQYF. CDR3 coding DNA: TGTGCCAGCAGCCGCCACGGGGAGGCCTACGAGCAGTACTTC.

In this sample, this clonotype turned up a few times. This chain joins TRBV29-1 and TRBJ1-1; possibly TRBD1 for D (5 bases). Looked up from germline, CDR1 is SQVTM and CDR2 is ANQGSEA. The V and J ends lost 6 bases and 5 bases respectively, with 16 bases between them. This CDR3 has 13 residues. The CDR3 spells CSVGNRMGTEAFF. CDR3 DNA sequence: TGCAGCGTCGGCAACAGGATGGGGACTGAAGCTTTCTTT.

This clonotype was seen at least ten times. V is TRBV20-1 and J is TRBJ1-1, with a weak D call TRBD1 (6 bases). There are 16 residues in the CDR3. Germline assignment: CDR1 DFQATT and CDR2 SNEGSKA (reference sequence). V gave up 6 bases and J gave up 5 bases, with 25 bases separating them. CDR3 bases: TGCAGTGCCCCTAGGGGCAGGGGAGGATGGGGTACTGAAGCTTTCTTT. As protein: CSAPRGRGGWGTEAFF.

This clonotype was recorded many times. V and J are TRBV12-3 or TRBV12-4 and TRBJ2-2; a weak D match, TRBD2 (6 bases). The CDR3 covers 16 residues. V dropped 2 bases and J dropped 4 bases, with 14 bases sitting between them. The CDR3, as DNA: TGTGCCAGCAGTTTATTTTCAGCGGGCTCCACCGGGGAGCTGTTTTTT. Protein: CASSLFSAGSTGELFF.

The V gene is TRBV2, the J gene TRBJ2-3, with TRBD1 matching over 8 bases. This CDR3 comprises 18 residues. The trim removed 1 base at V and 4 bases at J, leaving 13 bases unmatched. Per germline, CDR1 SNHLY and CDR2 FYNNEI. CDR3 sequence reads: CASSEVVWTGKGADTQYF. In DNA form, the CDR3 reads TGTGCCAGCAGTGAAGTAGTTTGGACAGGGAAGGGCGCAGATACGCAGTATTTT.

This clonotype came up many times. The chain uses TRBV28 and TRBJ1-6; TRBD1 is a possible D gene (6 bases). The CDR3 sequence is 15 residues long. CDR1 MDHEN and CDR2 SYDVKM come from the germline V gene. V was pared by 6 bases and J by 5 bases, with 14 bases between. CDR3 region: CASRLLTGNNSPLHF. The CDR3 coding sequence is TGTGCCAGCAGATTACTTACAGGGAATAATTCACCCCTCCACTTT.

This clonotype was recorded many times. V and J are TRBV12-5 and TRBJ1-1; maybe TRBD1 (6 bases). The germline V gene encodes CDR1 LGHNT and CDR2 FRNRAP. The CDR3 runs 16 residues. Trimming cost V 2 bases and J 1 base, with 14 bases left between them. DNA for the CDR3: TGTGCTAGTGGTTTGTCGTCCGGGACACCGAACACTGAAGCTTTCTTT. The encoded protein is CASGLSSGTPNTEAFF.

This clonotype was seen many times. The genes are TRBV3-1 and TRBJ2-7, with TRBD2 identical over 13 bases. This CDR3 contains 16 residues. Looked up from germline, CDR1 is LGHDT and CDR2 is YNNKEL (reference sequence). With V trimmed by 4 bases and J by 3 bases, 6 bases remained unmatched. Here the CDR3 DNA reads TGTGCCAGCAGCCCCGGACTAGCGGGAGTTCGCTACGAGCAGTACTTC. Translated, it gives CASSPGLAGVRYEQYF.

The chain has TRBV10-2 and TRBJ2-7; TRBD1 agrees at 8 bases. The CDR3 is 12 residues long. CDR1 is WSHSY, CDR2 SAAADI, per germline. Losses at the gene ends were 10 bases for V and 3 bases for J; bases not matched to a gene: 5. CDR3: CATTTGDYEQYF. In DNA, the CDR3 is TGCGCCACCACGACAGGGGACTACGAGCAGTACTTC.

This clonotype has at least ten counts. The gene calls are TRBV12-5 and TRBJ2-7, with 9 bases matching TRBD1. Losses at the gene ends were 1 base for V and 0 bases for J; bases not matched to a gene: 4. Germline values: CDR1 LGHNT, CDR2 FRNRAP. The CDR3 runs 16 residues. The CDR3 reads CASGLGQGVLSYEQYF. CDR3 DNA sequence: TGTGCTAGTGGTTTGGGACAGGGGGTCCTCTCCTACGAGCAGTACTTC.

This clonotype was seen more than once but under ten times. The chain couples TRBV3-1 to TRBJ2-1; 8 bases match TRBD2. The CDR3 loop spans 16 amino acids. The V gene end was trimmed by 3 bases and the J gene end by 2 bases; junction bases not matched to a gene: 6. Germline CDR1 and CDR2: LGHDT and YNNKEL (reference sequence). DNA of the CDR3: TGTGCCAGCAGCCACCGGGGGGGAGGGCCCTACAATGAGCAGTTCTTC. It encodes CASSHRGGGPYNEQFF.

This clonotype has at least ten counts. The rearrangement links TRBV28 to TRBJ1-1, with D possibly matching TRBD1 (6 bases). The CDR3 consists of 16 residues. Germline CDR1 reads MDHEN; CDR2 reads SYDVKM. The V end lost 6 bases, the J end lost 0 bases, and 17 bases lay between the germline ends. CDR3 amino acids: CASRPIKGGMNTEAFF. CDR3 DNA: TGTGCCAGCAGACCGATAAAGGGGGGCATGAACACTGAAGCTTTCTTT.

V usage is TRBV6-2 or TRBV6-3 and J usage is TRBJ1-2; no definite D call. Trimming removed 8 bases at V and 5 bases at J, with 12 bases between. The germline gives CDR1 MNHEY, CDR2 SVGEGT. The CDR3 runs 12 residues. The CDR3 loop reads CASRTDPYGYTF. The CDR3, as DNA: TGTGCCAGCCGGACTGACCCTTATGGCTACACCTTC.

This chain joins TRBV5-1 and TRBJ2-1, with D uncertain. V shed 0 bases and J shed 9 bases, with 10 bases lying between them. The germline gives CDR1 SGHRS, CDR2 YFSETQ. There are 13 residues in the CDR3. Here the CDR3 reads CASSLAGNGEQFF. CDR3 nucleotides: TGCGCCAGCAGCTTGGCGGGCAACGGTGAGCAGTTCTTC.

This clonotype showed up just a few times. V usage is TRBV7-2 and J usage is TRBJ2-1, with D perhaps TRBD1 (6 bases). V gave up 5 bases and J gave up 2 bases, with 13 bases separating them. Germline V gives CDR1 SGHTA, CDR2 FQGNSA. This CDR3 is built from 15 residues. CDR3 residues: CASSPDRTTYNEQFF. The DNA for the CDR3 is TGTGCCAGCAGCCCTGACAGGACAACCTACAATGAGCAGTTCTTC. Complete variable domain (other parts from reference TRBV7-2 and TRBJ2-1): GAGVSQSPSNKVTEKGKDVELRCDPISGHTALYWYRQSLGQGLEFLIYFQGNSAPDKSGLPSDRFSAERTGGSVSTLTIQRTQQEDSAVYLCASSPDRTTYNEQFFGPGTRLTVL.